These 10 T cell receptor beta chains came from one sample sequenced in a study of blood T cell repertoires in COVID-19. Produced via immunoSEQ multiplex PCR; TCRdb's table is partial and in-frame only. Here the sample spans under 300,000 clones, around 82% being singletons. The sequencing input was PBMCs or T cells enriched from blood (not recorded which). These receptors were collected from a man in his forties or fifties who had recovered from COVID-19.

The V gene is TRBV27, the J gene TRBJ2-1; 8 nucleotides match TRBD1. V shed 6 bases and J 7 bases; nucleotides not matched to a gene: 8. The germline gives CDR1 MNHEY, CDR2 SMNVEV (reference sequence). The CDR3 loop spans 14 amino acids. The CDR3 nucleotides read TGTGCCAGCAGGGGTATCAGGGGGCATAATGAGCAGTTCTTC. Translated: CASRGIRGHNEQFF.

The genes are TRBV29-1 and TRBJ1-1, with D possibly being TRBD1 (6 bases). CDR1 and CDR2 from the germline V gene are SQVTM and ANQGSEA. V was shortened by 6 bases and J by 2 bases, with 13 bases between the two germline ends. This CDR3 has 13 amino acids. The CDR3 region is CSVARDTNTEAFF. The CDR3 nucleotides read TGCAGCGTAGCACGGGACACCAACACTGAAGCTTTCTTT.

The chain recombines TRBV11-2 with TRBJ1-1; D uncertain. Germline values: CDR1 SGHAT, CDR2 FQNNGV. V was cut by 3 bases and J by 1 base, with 15 bases left in between. The CDR3 has 16 residues. CDR3 nucleotide sequence: TGTGCCAGCAGCTTCGGGGTTAGGGTGGCGAACACTGAAGCTTTCTTT. It yields the protein CASSFGVRVANTEAFF.

The chain recombines TRBV4-3 with TRBJ2-6; D unresolved. The CDR3 runs to 18 residues. V shed 2 bases and J shed 0 bases, with 14 bases lying between them. The germline V gene has CDR1 LGHNA and CDR2 YSLEER. The CDR3: CASSQFWQANSGANVLTF. The CDR3 DNA is TGCGCCAGCAGCCAATTTTGGCAGGCCAACTCTGGGGCCAACGTCCTGACTTTC.

The V gene is TRBV11-3, the J gene TRBJ2-1; 12 positions match TRBD2. V lost 1 base and J lost 0; bases outside the gene matches: 4. Germline CDR1 is SGHNT and CDR2 is YENEEA. The CDR3 length is 18 residues. CDR3 sequence reads: CASSLVLAGGRSYNEQFF. As DNA, the CDR3 is TGTGCCAGCAGCTTAGTACTAGCGGGAGGTCGCTCCTACAATGAGCAGTTCTTC.

V usage is TRBV29-1 and J usage is TRBJ2-1; 8 bases line up with TRBD2. The CDR3 length is 15 residues. Germline values: CDR1 SQVTM, CDR2 ANQGSEA. The V gene end was trimmed by 5 bases and the J gene end by 9 bases; junction bases not matched to a gene: 15. CDR3 loop: CSVSPLAGRQAEQFF. CDR3 nucleotides: TGCAGCGTTTCCCCCCTAGCGGGTCGTCAAGCTGAGCAGTTCTTC.

The J gene is TRBJ2-5, the V gene TRBV3-1 (or the pseudogene TRBV3-2); weak D call: TRBD2 (6 bases). V lost 6 bases and J 2 bases, leaving 10 bases between the germline ends. CDR1 is LGHDT, CDR2 YNNKEL, per germline (reference sequence). This CDR3 has 13 amino acids. CDR3 sequence: CASRTRGQETQYF. For the CDR3, the DNA is TGTGCCAGCAGGACACGGGGGCAAGAGACCCAGTACTTC.

This clone has only one observation. This chain joins TRBV11-2 and TRBJ1-4; D gene uncertain. Trimming pared 1 base from V and 6 bases from J, leaving 12 bases between. The V gene's germline CDR1 is SGHAT and CDR2 FQNNGV. The CDR3 covers 15 residues. CDR3 region: CASSLGASPDEKLFF. Here the CDR3 DNA reads TGTGCCAGCAGCTTAGGAGCCTCCCCTGATGAAAAACTGTTTTTT.

This chain connects TRBV9 to TRBJ1-6; no reliable D call. From germline, CDR1 is SGDLS and CDR2 YYNGEE. CDR3 length: 16 residues. Deletions cut 0 bases from V and 0 bases from J, with 7 bases between. CDR3 protein: CASSVGESSYNSPLHF. The CDR3 DNA reads TGTGCCAGCAGCGTAGGGGAGAGCTCCTATAATTCACCCCTCCACTTT.

V gene TRBV7-6 combines with J gene TRBJ2-5, with D hard to call. Germline CDR1 SGHVS, CDR2 FNYEAQ. The CDR3 sequence is 14 residues long. V lost 1 base and J 6 bases, leaving 12 bases between the germline ends. In DNA, the CDR3 is TGTGCCAGCAGCTTAGGAGGTTCGGTAAAGACCCAGTACTTC. The encoded protein is CASSLGGSVKTQYF.